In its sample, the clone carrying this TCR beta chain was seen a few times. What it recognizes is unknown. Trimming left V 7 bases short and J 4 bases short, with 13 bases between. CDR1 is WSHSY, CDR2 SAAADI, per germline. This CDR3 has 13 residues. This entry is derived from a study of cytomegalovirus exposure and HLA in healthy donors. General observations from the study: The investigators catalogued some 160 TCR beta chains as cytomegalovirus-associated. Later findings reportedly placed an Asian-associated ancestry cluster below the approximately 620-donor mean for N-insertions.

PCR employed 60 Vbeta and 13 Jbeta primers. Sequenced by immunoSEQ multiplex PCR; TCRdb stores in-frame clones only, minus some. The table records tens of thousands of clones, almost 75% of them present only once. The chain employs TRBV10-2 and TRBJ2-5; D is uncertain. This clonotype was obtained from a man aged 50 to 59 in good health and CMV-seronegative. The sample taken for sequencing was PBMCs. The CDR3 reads CASTVVVGETQYF. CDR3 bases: TGCGCCAGCACGGTAGTCGTCGGAGAGACCCAGTACTTC.